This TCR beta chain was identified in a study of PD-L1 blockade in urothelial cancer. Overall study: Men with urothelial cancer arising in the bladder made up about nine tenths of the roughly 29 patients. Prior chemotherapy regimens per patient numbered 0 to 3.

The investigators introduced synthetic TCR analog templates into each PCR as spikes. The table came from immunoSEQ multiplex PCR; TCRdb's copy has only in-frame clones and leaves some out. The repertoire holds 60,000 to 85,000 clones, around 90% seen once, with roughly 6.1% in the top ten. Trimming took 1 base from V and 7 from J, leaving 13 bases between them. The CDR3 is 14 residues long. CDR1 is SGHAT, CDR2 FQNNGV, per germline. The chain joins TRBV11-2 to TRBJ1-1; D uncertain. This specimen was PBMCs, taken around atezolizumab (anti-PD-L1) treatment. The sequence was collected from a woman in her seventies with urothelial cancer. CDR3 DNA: TGTGCCAGCAGCTTAGTCCCCTCCTTAGATGAAGCTTTCTTT. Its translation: CASSLVPSLDEAFF. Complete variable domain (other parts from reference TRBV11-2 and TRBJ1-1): EAGVAQSPRYKIIEKRQSVAFWCNPISGHATLYWYQQILGQGPKLLIQFQNNGVVDDSQLPKDRFSAERLKGVDSTLKIQPAKLEDSAVYLCASSLVPSLDEAFFGQGTRLTVV.